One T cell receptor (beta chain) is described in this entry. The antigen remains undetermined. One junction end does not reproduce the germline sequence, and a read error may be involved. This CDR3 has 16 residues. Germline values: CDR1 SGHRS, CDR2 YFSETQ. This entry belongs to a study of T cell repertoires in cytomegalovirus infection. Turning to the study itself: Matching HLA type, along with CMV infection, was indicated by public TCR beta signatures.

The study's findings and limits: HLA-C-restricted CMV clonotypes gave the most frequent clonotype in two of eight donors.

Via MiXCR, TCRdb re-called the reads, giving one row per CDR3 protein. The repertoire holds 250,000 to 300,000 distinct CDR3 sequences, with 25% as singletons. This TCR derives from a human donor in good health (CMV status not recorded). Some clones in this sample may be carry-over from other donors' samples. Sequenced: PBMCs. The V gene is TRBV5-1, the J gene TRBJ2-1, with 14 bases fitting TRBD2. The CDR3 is CASSPGTSGGYNEQLF. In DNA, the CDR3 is TGCGCCAGCAGCCCTGGGACTAGCGGGGGTTACAATGAGCAGCTCTTC.